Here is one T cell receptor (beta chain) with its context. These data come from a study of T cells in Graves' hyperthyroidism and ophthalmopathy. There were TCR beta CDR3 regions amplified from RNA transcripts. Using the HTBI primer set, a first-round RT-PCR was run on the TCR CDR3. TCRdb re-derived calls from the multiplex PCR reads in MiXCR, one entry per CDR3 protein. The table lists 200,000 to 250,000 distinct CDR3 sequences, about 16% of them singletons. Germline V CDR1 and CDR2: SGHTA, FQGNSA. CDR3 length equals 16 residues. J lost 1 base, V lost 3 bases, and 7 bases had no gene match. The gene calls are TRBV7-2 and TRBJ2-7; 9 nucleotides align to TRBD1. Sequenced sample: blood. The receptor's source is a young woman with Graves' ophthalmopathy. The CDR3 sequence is CASSLTGGIRSYEQYF. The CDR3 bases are TGTGCCAGCAGCTTGACAGGGGGGATTAGGTCCTACGAGCAGTACTTC.